This entry describes one T cell receptor beta chain. Time point given: peripheral blood 6 weeks after treatment start. Patients in the study were battling locally advanced or metastatic urothelial carcinoma. A total of 1 to 8 samples per patient were collected pretreatment and on-treatment. The CDR3 is made up of 15 amino acids. TCRdb's copy holds only in-frame clones and misses some; the assay was immunoSEQ multiplex PCR. The sample records approximately 50,000 clones, 88% being singletons. This sample was included in a study of PD-L1 blockade in urothelial cancer. Study-level background: The study recovered a median of roughly 150,000 T cells per blood sample.

This rearrangement joins TRBV12-2 to TRBJ2-7; the table's D call, TRBD1, has no DNA check behind it. TRBV12-2 is designated a pseudogene. This sequence originates from a man in his sixties with urothelial cancer. Specimen: PBMCs, collected around atezolizumab (anti-PD-L1) treatment. CDR3 amino acids: CASRLVGQEHVEQYF. CDR3 nucleotides: TGTGCAAGTCGCTTAGTGGGCCAGGAACATGTCGAGCAGTACTTC.